These 28 T cell receptor beta chains came from one sample sequenced in a study of brain T cells in children with intractable seizures. Here immunoSEQ multiplex PCR was the method, and the copy in TCRdb shows in-frame clones only, minus some. In the table there are 340,000 or so clones, about 93% of which are singletons. The sample's time point: blood from clinic visit 5 months post-surgery; TSC patient then seizure free. The sequences come from peripheral blood, collected roughly 5 months after surgery. These receptors were obtained from a boy younger than two with tuberous sclerosis and intractable seizures.

This rearrangement joins TRBV6-5 to TRBJ2-5; D gene unclear. V lost 8 bases to trimming and J lost 4 bases, with 5 bases between them. Germline V lookup: CDR1 MNHEY, CDR2 SVGAGI. The CDR3 sequence is 10 residues long. CDR3 nucleotide sequence: TGTGCCAGCGGGGTAGAGACCCAGTACTTC. Encoded protein: CASGVETQYF.

The chain has TRBV9 and TRBJ2-7, with D possibly being TRBD1 (6 bases). The germline gives CDR1 SGDLS, CDR2 YYNGEE. Trimming cost V 1 base and J 5 bases, with 16 bases left between them. The CDR3 extends over 15 amino acids. The CDR3 DNA follows: TGTGCCAGCAGCGTATTAGGCAGGGGCTTTGACGAGCAGTACTTC. Encoded protein: CASSVLGRGFDEQYF.

The chain recombines TRBV6-5 with TRBJ2-2; TRBD1 is a possible D gene (5 bases). The V and J ends lost 7 bases and 4 bases respectively, with 13 bases between them. From germline, CDR1 is MNHEY and CDR2 SVGAGI. This CDR3 contains 14 residues. The CDR3 region has the DNA TGTGCCAGCACTTTAGGGGTCGTCACCGGGGAGCTGTTTTTT. It encodes CASTLGVVTGELFF.

This clone was seen only once. V usage is TRBV3-1 (or the pseudogene TRBV3-2) and J usage is TRBJ1-5, with 8 bases matching TRBD1. J was trimmed by 4 bases and V by 1 base; bases with no gene match: 6. Germline V lookup: CDR1 LGHDT, CDR2 YNNKEL (reference sequence). The CDR3 is 16 amino acids. The CDR3 region is CASSQGGGQGNQPQHF. The CDR3 nucleotides read TGTGCCAGCAGCCAAGGCGGCGGACAGGGTAATCAGCCCCAGCATTTT.

The V and J genes are TRBV5-1 and TRBJ1-6; D gene ambiguous. The length of the CDR3 is 12 residues. The germline CDR1 and CDR2 sequences are SGHRS and YFSETQ. V shed 3 bases and J shed 9 bases, with 7 bases lying between them. The CDR3 coding sequence is TGCGCCAGCAGCTCGGGCAGTTCACCCCTCCACTTT. This translates into CASSSGSSPLHF.

The table lists this clone with a count of one. This may come from a read error, since a much larger clone is one base off. The chain has TRBV7-2 and TRBJ1-5; D perhaps matches TRBD1 (5 bases). V was trimmed by 3 bases and J by 0 bases, leaving 6 bases between them. Germline CDR1 SGHTA, CDR2 FQGNSA. The CDR3 is 14 amino acids. CDR3 nucleotide sequence: TGTGCCAGCAGCTTGCAGGGTAGCAATCAGCCCCAGCATTTT. The encoded protein is CASSLQGSNQPQHF.

The rearrangement links TRBV10-3 to TRBJ1-5, with 8 bases identical to TRBD1. V trimming: 10 bases; J trimming: 5 bases; junction bases outside the gene matches: 4. Germline values: CDR1 ENHRY, CDR2 SYGVKD. The CDR3 contains 12 residues. Written as DNA, the CDR3 is TGTGCCAGCAGGGGGCTGGATCAGCCCCAGCATTTT. It encodes CASRGLDQPQHF.

The chain is built from TRBV7-8 and TRBJ2-3; D may match TRBD1 or TRBD2 (5 bases each). This CDR3 comprises 16 residues. V gave up 4 bases and J gave up 6 bases, with 20 bases separating them. Per germline, CDR1 SGHVS and CDR2 FQNEAQ. The CDR3 is CASSSPGLSLEDTQYF. In DNA, the CDR3 is TGTGCCAGCAGCTCGCCGGGGCTATCCTTGGAGGATACGCAGTATTTT.

J is TRBJ2-7 and V is TRBV10-3; 11 positions agree with TRBD2. V lost 4 bases and J lost 7; bases outside the gene matches: 9. Per the germline V gene, CDR1 is ENHRY and CDR2 is SYGVKD. The CDR3 runs to 15 residues. CDR3 nucleotide sequence: TGTGCCATCAGTGCAGGTAGCGGGAGGGCCGAGGAGCAGTACTTC. Protein sequence: CAISAGSGRAEEQYF.

The V and J genes are TRBV3-1 (or the pseudogene TRBV3-2) and TRBJ2-5; 8 bases agree with TRBD1. The germline gives CDR1 LGHDT, CDR2 YNNKEL (reference sequence). CDR3 length equals 15 residues. Losses at the gene ends were 2 bases for V and 4 bases for J; bases not matched to a gene: 6. DNA for the CDR3: TGTGCCAGCAGCCAACCCCAGGGGGCGGGAGAGACCCAGTACTTC. Its protein is CASSQPQGAGETQYF.

This rearrangement joins TRBV5-1 to TRBJ2-1; no reliable D call. The CDR3 is made up of 15 amino acids. Looked up from germline, CDR1 is SGHRS and CDR2 is YFSETQ. The V end was cut by 4 bases, the J end by 3 bases, with 14 bases between. CDR3 bases: TGCGCCAGCAGCACCCGGGCCAGCCTCTACAATGAGCAGTTCTTC. Its protein product is CASSTRASLYNEQFF. Supplemented by reference TRBV5-1 and TRBJ2-1, the full variable domain reads KAGVTQTPRYLIKTRGQQVTLSCSPISGHRSVSWYQQTPGQGLQFLFEYFSETQRNKGNFPGRFSGRQFSNSRSEMNVSTLELGDSALYLCASSTRASLYNEQFFGPGTRLTVL.

The rearrangement joins TRBV9 to TRBJ2-6; no reliable D call. The V end lost 4 bases, the J end lost 2 bases, and 7 bases lay between the germline ends. This CDR3 spans 14 amino acids. CDR1 and CDR2 (germline): SGDLS, YYNGEE. The CDR3 DNA reads TGTGCCAGCAGCACCCGTACTGGGGCCAACGTCCTGACTTTC. Protein: CASSTRTGANVLTF.

In its sample, this clone was seen once. The chain couples TRBV28 to TRBJ2-7, with no clear D. Germline V gives CDR1 MDHEN, CDR2 SYDVKM. Trimming shortened V by 0 bases and J by 5 bases, and 5 bases separated the two germline ends. The CDR3 sequence is 12 residues long. The CDR3 nucleotides read TGTGCCAGCAGTTTATGGGGTGACGAGCAGTACTTC. The encoded protein is CASSLWGDEQYF.

This chain connects TRBV10-3 to TRBJ2-1, with TRBD2 matching 8 bases. The ends lost 0 bases at V and 7 bases at J; junction bases unmatched: 8. Looked up from germline, CDR1 is ENHRY and CDR2 is SYGVKD. The CDR3 runs to 16 residues. CDR3 sequence reads: CAISESSGGKGNEQFF. Here the CDR3 DNA reads TGTGCCATCAGTGAGTCGAGCGGGGGTAAAGGGAATGAGCAGTTCTTC.

The chain combines TRBV14 with TRBJ1-2; D is ambiguous. Germline CDR1 is SGHDN and CDR2 is FVKESK. The CDR3 has 12 residues. V was trimmed by 1 base and J by 8 bases, leaving 8 bases between them. In DNA form, the CDR3 reads TGTGCCAGCAGCCAAGGGGCTATAGGCTACACCTTC. This codes for CASSQGAIGYTF. Drawing the rest from reference TRBV14 and TRBJ1-2, the complete variable domain is EAGVTQFPSHSVIEKGQTVTLRCDPISGHDNLYWYRRVMGKEIKFLLHFVKESKQDESGMPNNRFLAERTGGTYSTLKVQPAELEDSGVYFCASSQGAIGYTFGSGTRLTVV.

The rearrangement links TRBV11-2 to TRBJ2-5; 9 bases align to TRBD2. Germline lookup yields CDR1 SGHAT and CDR2 FQNNGV. The ends lost 3 bases at V and 1 base at J; junction bases unmatched: 3. This CDR3 has 15 residues. The CDR3 sequence is CASSLRGLAQETQYF. CDR3 DNA sequence: TGTGCCAGCAGCTTGAGGGGACTAGCCCAAGAGACCCAGTACTTC.

The chain recombines TRBV5-8 with TRBJ2-6, with TRBD2 identical over 7 bases. This CDR3 contains 17 residues. Germline trimming cut 4 bases from V and 0 bases from J; bases unmatched to any gene: 7. Germline-derived CDR1 and CDR2 are SGHTS and YDEGEE. Here the CDR3 reads CASSMGLYFSGANVLTF. For the CDR3, the DNA is TGTGCCAGCAGCATGGGACTATACTTCTCTGGGGCCAACGTCCTGACTTTC.

The DNA of the CDR3 is TGTGCCAGCTCGCCTACAATACAGGGACCGAACACTGAAGCTTTCTTT. Protein sequence: CASSPTIQGPNTEAFF. J is TRBJ1-1 and V is TRBV18; D possibly corresponds to TRBD1 (6 bases). V was clipped by 6 bases and J by 1 base, with 18 bases between them. The germline V gene encodes CDR1 KGHSH and CDR2 LQKENI. CDR3 size: 16 residues.

V gene TRBV19 combines with J gene TRBJ1-5, with D maybe TRBD1 (6 bases). The CDR3 has 15 residues. Trimming took 5 bases from V and 2 from J, leaving 13 bases between them. Germline CDR1 is LNHDA and CDR2 is SQIVND (reference sequence). The CDR3 spells CASSLLGGGNQPQHF. CDR3 DNA sequence: TGTGCCAGTAGTCTCCTGGGGGGCGGCAATCAGCCCCAGCATTTT.

The chain employs TRBV30 and TRBJ1-4; D gene uncertain. The CDR3 is made up of 15 amino acids. The germline V gene has CDR1 GTSNPN and CDR2 SVGIG (reference sequence). Deletions cut 3 bases from V and 0 bases from J, with 11 bases between. DNA of the CDR3: TGTGCCTGGAGGACTGTCTTTGCAACTAATGAAAAACTGTTTTTT. It translates to CAWRTVFATNEKLFF. Complete variable domain (other parts from reference TRBV30 and TRBJ1-4): SQTIHQWPATLVQPVGSPLSLECTVEGTSNPNLYWYRQAAGRGLQLLFYSVGIGQISSEVPQNLSASRPQDRQFILSSKKLLLSDSGFYLCAWRTVFATNEKLFFGSGTQLSVL.

Here the CDR3 reads CASSLMGDSKAFF. The DNA of the CDR3 is TGTGCCAGCAGCTTAATGGGGGATTCCAAAGCTTTCTTT. The chain couples TRBV7-3 to TRBJ1-1; TRBD1 is a possible D gene (5 bases). Looked up from germline, CDR1 is SGHTA and CDR2 is FQGTGA. Trimming pared 1 base from V and 9 bases from J, leaving 12 bases between. The CDR3 is 13 residues long.

The rearrangement links TRBV7-9 to TRBJ1-5; D is ambiguous. V was clipped by 2 bases and J by 4 bases, with 6 bases between them. There are 13 residues in the CDR3. The germline CDR1 and CDR2 sequences are SEHNR and FQNEAQ (reference sequence). The CDR3 here is CASSLSLNQPQHF. The DNA of the CDR3 is TGTGCCAGCAGCTTAAGTCTGAATCAGCCCCAGCATTTT.

The V gene is TRBV2, the J gene TRBJ2-1; D is possibly TRBD1 (6 bases). Germline values: CDR1 SNHLY, CDR2 FYNNEI. CDR3 length equals 13 residues. V shed 10 bases and J shed 8 bases, with 18 bases lying between them. The CDR3 nucleotides read TGTGCCAAGGATGGACAGAATCATCATGAGCAGTTCTTC. It encodes CAKDGQNHHEQFF.

This clone was seen a single time. The chain employs TRBV2 and TRBJ2-6; the D is unclear. Germline lookup yields CDR1 SNHLY and CDR2 FYNNEI. V dropped 6 bases and J dropped 0 bases, with 3 bases sitting between them. This CDR3 spans 13 amino acids. The CDR3 nucleotides are TGTGCCAGCAGAGACTCTGGGGCCAACGTCCTGACTTTC. Translating it yields CASRDSGANVLTF.

The chain has TRBV5-1 and TRBJ2-2, with 14 bases that match TRBD2. The CDR3 contains 15 residues. Germline CDR1 is SGHRS and CDR2 is YFSETQ. V was clipped by 4 bases and J by 6 bases; unmatched bases: 2. The CDR3 protein is CASSLGLAGAGELFF. The DNA of the CDR3 is TGCGCCAGCAGCCTGGGACTAGCGGGAGCCGGGGAGCTGTTTTTT.

V is TRBV3-1 (or the pseudogene TRBV3-2) and J is TRBJ1-6; the D gene is possibly TRBD1 (5 bases). The CDR3 contains 16 residues. Germline CDR1 is LGHDT and CDR2 is YNNKEL (reference sequence). V gave up 2 bases and J gave up 13 bases, with 21 bases separating them. The CDR3 region is CASSQLRGGRVDPLHF. CDR3 nucleotide sequence: TGTGCCAGCAGCCAACTTCGCGGGGGACGGGTGGATCCCCTCCACTTT.

With respect to this clone: This CDR3 is also generated by other DNA sequences in the sample. V gene TRBV20-1 combines with J gene TRBJ2-5; D unclear. CDR1 and CDR2 (germline): DFQATT, SNEGSKA (reference sequence). The CDR3 consists of 11 residues. The V end was cut by 2 bases, the J end by 2 bases, with 3 bases between. The CDR3 DNA reads as TGCAGTGCTAGATATCAAGAGACCCAGTACTTC. As protein: CSARYQETQYF.

J is TRBJ2-7 and V is TRBV19; no definite D call. The CDR3 has 14 amino acids. Trimming shortened V by 4 bases and J by 2 bases, and 12 bases separated the two germline ends. CDR1 and CDR2 from the germline V gene are LNHDA and SQIVND (reference sequence). CDR3 sequence reads: CASSTLPTAYEQYF. CDR3 DNA sequence: TGTGCCAGTAGTACCCTGCCTACAGCCTACGAGCAGTACTTC. Full variable domain (rest looked up from reference TRBV19 and TRBJ2-7): DGGITQSPKYLFRKEGQNVTLSCEQNLNHDAMYWYRQDPGQGLRLIYYSQIVNDFQKGDIAEGYSVSREKKESFPLTVTSAQKNPTAFYLCASSTLPTAYEQYFGPGTRLTVT.